This T cell receptor beta chain stems from a study of blood T cells in healthy people across ages. Germline-derived CDR1 and CDR2 are MGHRA and YSYEKL. The CDR3 has 15 residues. Notes on this clonotype: Its target is unknown. This may come from a read error, since a much larger clone is one base off.

Primers used in a second PCR of roughly 7 to 12 cycles were a sample-barcoded 5' primer and a J-beta primer mix. TCRdb passed the 5' RACE reads through MiXCR, listing each CDR3 protein once. Found here are some 1,500,000 distinct CDR3 sequences, approximately 42% of them singletons; the top ten hold approximately 4.1%. Study results and caveats: In long-lived donors, naive CD4+ cell counts and diversity exceeded those of aged donors.

The clonotype comes from a woman younger than 30 in good health. Material: blood. V is TRBV4-1 and J is TRBJ2-5; D is possibly TRBD1 (6 bases). The chain's CDR3 is CVSSLLGTPKETQYF. CDR3 DNA: TGCGTCAGCAGCCTCCTTGGGACACCTAAAGAGACCCAGTACTTC.